This T cell receptor beta chain was found in a study of CD8+CD57+ T cells in acquired aplastic anemia. Study information: Sorted CD4+ and CD8+ cells yielded 2.5 to 3.5 ug of DNA on average.

For CDR3 and TCR beta VDJ profiling, genomic DNA was the template used. TCRdb re-derived calls from the reads in MiXCR, one entry per CDR3 protein. Among roughly 200,000 distinct CDR3 sequences listed, approximately 65% were seen once. Comment on this clonotype: The antigen remains unidentified. The conserved phenylalanine or tryptophan is not found at the CDR3 terminus, so this likely reflects a read error. No DNA is shown, since the ends of the CDR3 on it are uncertain; the CDR3 is the one TCRdb lists.

Germline CDR1 reads SGHTA; CDR2 reads FQGTGA. A total of 15 residues make up the CDR3, ends included. The study's findings and limits: Any difference that existed in CD8+ Simpson's diversity between patients and controls was not significant.

Selection for sequencing was limited to patients who had shown CD8+CD57+ cell expansion by flow cytometry. The study sampled blood from patients who had received no therapy. Sample: sorted CD4+, CD8+, or CD8+CD57+ T cells (not recorded which) from PBMCs. This clonotype originated in a human donor with aplastic anemia. The chain uses TRBV7-3 and TRBJ1-6; no check of the table's D call, TRBD1, against the DNA was made. The CDR3 sequence is CASTRTDHYNSPFHL.